This record looks at one TCR beta chain sequence and its context. This clone is regarded as medium-sized (0.01 to 0.1%). The antigen it recognizes is unknown. Base qualities are missing; no much larger clone stands one base away. The data are from a study of cytomegalovirus exposure and HLA in healthy donors (dated by TCRdb to the late 2010s). Regarding the research as a whole: According to an earlier analysis of 587 of the donors, about 179 million T cells yielded roughly 110 million unique TCR beta sequences and approximately 300 Gb of sequence data. An early release covering approximately 600 HLA-typed donors comprised around 300 gigabases of sequencing data and 85 million or so unique TCR sequences. The genetic ancestry cluster associated with self-reported Caucasian donors included about 84% of the roughly 400 genotyped donors. The study aimed to test whether cataloging public T cell receptors could reveal signatures of past pathogen exposure. Using immunosequencing, the study profiled T cell repertoires from 500 to 800 subjects and related those repertoires to cytomegalovirus serostatus. In addition to the first cohort of approximately 670 subjects, a separate validation cohort of 120 different subjects was used. The study combined high-throughput TCR immunosequencing, statistical association of individual TCRs with disease status, and machine learning to predict cytomegalovirus infection status. A later analysis re-analyzed previously published TCR beta repertoires from roughly 600 donors and added high-resolution HLA genotyping to study TCR occurrence patterns. Rather than using new phenotypic data, the later analysis identified candidate immune exposures from TCR beta sequences and from how often those sequences occurred across donors. An earlier analysis of 587 of the donors used high-throughput TCR beta sequencing to judge whether each TCR beta V gene segment behaved as functional or pseudogenic. Alongside the repertoire data, information on donor age, sex, ethnicity and CMV serostatus was compiled. A later genetic analysis took genome-wide SNP genotypes for about 65% of the 666 donors and used that subset as a discovery cohort. All discovery cohort repertoires had been generated using a single sequencing platform. HLA typing covered class I and class II loci at four-digit resolution. The number of typed donors differed by locus: about 620-640 for A, B, C, DRB1 and DQB1; some 500 for DQA1; approximately 600 for DPA1; and around 470 for DPB1. Roughly 5 DR-DQ haplotypes were treated as single units for association and clustering because of strong linkage in the cohort. Across approximately 400 genotyped donors of the cohort, an average of 235,054 unique TCR beta nucleotide sequences per donor were sequenced, and roughly 17% of those sequences were non-productive. Results the study describes overall, beyond this receptor: Some IMGT-functional V segments, including TRBV6-2 and TRBV6-3, could not be distinguished by the 87-base-pair reads and were therefore excluded. Correlated functional status among segregating V segments might reflect linkage disequilibrium, but an unknown experimental factor could not be ruled out. Because counts were too low, seventeen rarely observed V segments, including chromosome 9 orphons, were left out of the earlier analysis of some 600 of the donors. The authors suggested that the approach could potentially be generalized to other disease states and immunological phenotypes. A further reported finding was that TCR beta sequences accurately predicted the HLA-A and HLA-B alleles for most subjects in the first cohort. In the study, about 150 TCR beta chains were listed as associated with cytomegalovirus. Sequencing depth was assumed to be roughly uniform across donors in the presence/absence analyses, though that assumption may not hold. A later genetic analysis reported fewer N-insertions in productive TCRs among donors in an Asian-associated ancestry cluster than the roughly 700-donor mean. A later analysis found that TCR association rates varied across HLA loci, with DRB1 alleles showing the most associated TCRs and HLA-C alleles the fewest. A later analysis associated about 17,000 TCR beta sequences with specific HLA alleles at a false discovery rate of 0.05. Across donors, most TCR sequences were observed very rarely, whereas some public TCRs were present in many individuals. Strong co-occurrence of HLA alleles, especially DR and DQ, made assigning TCR associations to individual alleles difficult. In a later analysis, HLA-associated TCR beta chains were found to be more clonally expanded and to have lower generation probabilities than equally common non-associated chains. In both the original and validation cohorts, the classifier was reported to diagnose cytomegalovirus status with high specificity and sensitivity. V-gene and J-gene trimming of TCR beta chains was associated with a missense DCLRE1C variant in a later genetic analysis, and the association was replicated in an independent cohort. A cluster of highly shared sequence variants was judged likely to represent a technical artifact of the sequencing pipeline. Because some donors lacked HLA typing at each locus, the association tests relied only on the typed subset. In a later analysis, several top co-occurrence clusters were reported to appear linked to parvovirus B19, influenza, CMV and Epstein-Barr virus. Broadly in line with IMGT annotations, most TCR beta V segments showed up in productive rearrangements about 87% or about 30% of the time in an earlier analysis of around 550 of the donors. A few of the identified cytomegalovirus-associated TCR beta chains were confirmed in vitro to be specific for cytomegalovirus antigens. This cohort had only TCR beta chains sequenced, and the lack of alpha or paired-chain data limited which features could be detected. According to a later analysis, most CMV-associated TCR beta chains appeared to be HLA-restricted, and the HLA associations seemed to be driven largely by CMV exposure. CMV serostatus was the only immune exposure information available for the cohort.

The library was prepared using the immunoSEQ multiplex PCR assay. For the multiplex PCR, a mixture combining 60 forward primers for TCR Vbeta segments and 13 reverse primers for TCR Jbeta segments was used. A multiplex PCR assay on genomic DNA amplified the CDR3 region of rearranged TCR beta genes. The amplified TCR beta libraries were sequenced on the Illumina HiSeq System as 87-base-pair reads. As for how the authors treated the data: A later analysis tallied 75 million to 95 million unique TCR beta chains across the 650 to 750 repertoires, and 10 million to 11 million of those chains were shared by two or more donors. Raw reads were error-corrected and collapsed into unique sequences with a nearest-neighbor algorithm that merged closely related sequences to remove PCR and sequencing errors. To assign V, D and J gene segments, CDR3 sequences were aligned to IMGT reference sequences. Each retained sequence needed at least a six-nucleotide match to both a V gene segment and a J gene segment. A rearrangement was called productive if the CDR3 had no stop codons and remained in frame with V and J, and every other rearrangement was called non-productive. Following IMGT convention, CDR3 was defined as the stretch from the second conserved V-encoded cysteine up to the conserved J-encoded phenylalanine. The earlier analysis of about 590 of the donors excluded sequences that lacked an unambiguous match to a single V gene segment. In an earlier analysis of approximately 560 of the donors, a V segment was called functional when productive rearrangements were above 56.7%, and segregating when the standard deviation between donors exceeded 5%. To diagnose cytomegalovirus status from the catalog of TCR beta chain sequences, a statistical classification framework was built. V and J gene assignment, in a later analysis, came from comparing TCR nucleotide sequences with IMGT/GENE-DB human TR gene sequences. Using the TCRdist pipeline, a later analysis assigned CDR3 sequences along with most-parsimonious VDJ recombination scenarios. In a later analysis, each TCR beta chain was defined by its CDR3 amino acid sequence together with its V-gene family, and reads without a unique V-gene family were excluded. As a way to deal with suspected cross-contamination and a sequencing artifact, a later analysis dropped over 550 nucleotide sequences that were highly shared and had low generation probability. In a later analysis, a clonal expansion index for each public chain was calculated from normalized within-repertoire ranks of inferred template counts. In a later analysis, generation probabilities were computed using a VDJ recombination model fitted to out-of-frame rearrangements, and the results were checked against IGoR. A later analysis scored TCR-TCR, TCR-HLA and TCR-CMV co-occurrence with hypergeometric tests, applying a repertoire-size bias correction to TCR pairs. A later analysis estimated false discovery rates by permuting HLA or CMV assignments 20 times. In a later analysis, co-occurring TCRs were grouped using DBSCAN, and TCRdist sequence similarity was added for clustering within HLA-allele-positive subsets. Co-occurrence clustering excluded repertoires with fewer than 30,000 or more than 120,000 public chains, plus five with anomalous nucleotide sharing. Imported from immuneACCESS, the table was reduced by TCRdb to in-frame sequences with V and J called. These copies leave out some clones; in studies compared against another copy, an unresolved V gene accounts for under half, and the cause of the remainder is not known. That table furnishes V, J and clone size, whereas the DNA furnished D and trimming. Across this sample there are 95,000 or so clones, with around 81% seen only once. The ten largest clones capture roughly 4% of the sample.

CDR1 and CDR2 were assigned from the germline V gene as MNHEY and SVGAGI. From cysteine to phenylalanine, the CDR3 is 10 amino acids long. The CDR3 DNA has 30 bases and is translated from base 1. Between the V and J ends, shortened by 8 bases and 2 bases respectively, the junction contains 4 bases. The cohort was made up of 650 to 700 healthy bone marrow donors. At the time of sampling, all cohort members were nominally healthy, though unrecorded immune exposures were likely present. The donor tested CMV seropositive, placing the donor among the 310 or so seropositive members of the cohort. A peripheral blood sample was provided by each donor, and peripheral blood mononuclear cells were used for TCR beta sequencing. The Qiagen DNeasy Blood Extraction Kit was used to extract genomic DNA from the blood cell samples.

The V and J genes are TRBV6-5 and TRBJ2-7, with the D gene too uncertain to name. This TCR came from a woman in her 70s in good health and CMV-seropositive. The specimen was PBMCs. The bases are TGTGCCAGCGGCACCTACGAGCAGTACTTC. Translated, this gives CASGTYEQYF.